The rows below give T cell receptor beta chains drawn from one sample of a study of cytomegalovirus exposure and HLA in healthy donors. Measured with immunoSEQ multiplex PCR; TCRdb has only the in-frame clones, and not every one. Of more than 100,000 clones detected, about 61% appear once; the ten largest clones hold 2% to 3%. The sequenced sample was PBMCs. The receptors originated from a woman between 40 and 55 years old in good health and CMV-seronegative. The CDR3 runs from the conserved cysteine through the conserved F or W. A D gene is named only where the DNA matches it firmly. For some rows the clone size is stated as once, few or many, or as a class when expanded; others skip it.

size: -
V: TRBV7-9
D: -
length: 14
J: TRBJ1-5
DNA: TGTGCCAGCAGCCGGGGGGGCCTCAATCAGCCCCAGCATTTT
CDR3: CASSRGGLNQPQHF

size: few
V: TRBV7-3
D: -
length: 12
J: TRBJ2-3
DNA: TGTGCCAGCAGTCCCGATTACGGTACGCAGTATTTT
CDR3: CASSPDYGTQYF

size: -
V: TRBV6-6
D: TRBD1
length: 16
J: TRBJ2-7
DNA: TGTGCCAGCAGTTACTCCCCCGGGACAGGGCACTACGAGCAGTACTTC
CDR3: CASSYSPGTGHYEQYF

size: -
V: TRBV4-1
D: TRBD2
length: 15
J: TRBJ2-2
DNA: TGCGCCAGCAGCCAGGGGACTAGTATACCCGGGGAGCTGTTTTTT
CDR3: CASSQGTSIPGELFF

size: -
V: TRBV5-1
D: TRBD1
length: 16
J: TRBJ2-1
DNA: TGCGCCAGCAGCCAGGGACAGGTCGTCTCCTACAATGAGCAGTTCTTC
CDR3: CASSQGQVVSYNEQFF

size: -
V: TRBV30
D: TRBD2
length: 13
J: TRBJ2-5
DNA: TGTGCCTGGAGGGGGAGGGCAGGGGAGACCCAGTACTTC
CDR3: CAWRGRAGETQYF

size: -
V: TRBV2
D: -
length: 12
J: TRBJ1-1
DNA: TGTGCCAGCAGTTACGCAGGGCCTGAAGCTTTCTTT
CDR3: CASSYAGPEAFF

size: few
V: TRBV2
D: -
length: 12
J: TRBJ2-5
DNA: TGTGCCAGCAGACAGATCGAAGAGACCCAGTACTTC
CDR3: CASRQIEETQYF

size: few
V: TRBV2
D: -
length: 14
J: TRBJ1-1
DNA: TGTGCCAGCAGTGAACGGTGGGGCAGCAAAACAGCTTTCTTT
CDR3: CASSERWGSKTAFF

size: -
V: TRBV5-6
D: TRBD1
length: 13
J: TRBJ2-3
DNA: TGTGCCAGCAGCTTCGATCGAGGGGGCGCGCAGTATTTT
CDR3: CASSFDRGGAQYF